This is a list of T cell receptor beta chains from one sample in a study of T-cell reconstitution after alpha-beta-depleted transplantation in children. TCRdb re-derived calls from the PCR reads in MiXCR, one entry per CDR3 protein. The top ten clones hold around 5% of a sample with a few hundred thousand distinct CDR3 sequences, roughly 6.6% of them seen once. The material was PBMCs, obtained before TCRalphabeta/CD19-depleted stem cell transplant. These receptor sequences come from a boy aged 2 to 10 with acute lymphoblastic leukemia, due to receive a stem cell transplant. The conserved cysteine and the conserved F or W are not part of the CDR3 here. Each record gives: CDR3 length, J gene, V gene, CDR3 protein.

CDR3 length: 14; J gene: TRBJ1-5; V gene: TRBV27; CDR3 protein: ASSPRAAVPIQPQH
CDR3 length: 12; J gene: TRBJ2-7; V gene: TRBV20-1; CDR3 protein: SAISGTSSYEQY
CDR3 length: 11; J gene: TRBJ2-7; V gene: TRBV29-1; CDR3 protein: SVEFEGTYEQY
CDR3 length: 11; J gene: TRBJ2-3; V gene: TRBV28; CDR3 protein: ASSLQGSATQY
CDR3 length: 11; J gene: TRBJ2-3; V gene: TRBV7-8; CDR3 protein: ASSFVETDTQY
CDR3 length: 12; J gene: TRBJ2-5; V gene: TRBV10-3; CDR3 protein: AISEAAVQETQY
CDR3 length: 10; J gene: TRBJ2-3; V gene: TRBV5-8; CDR3 protein: ASSLTKDTQY
CDR3 length: 11; J gene: TRBJ1-3; V gene: TRBV29-1; CDR3 protein: SVLGGPGNTIY
CDR3 length: 15; J gene: TRBJ2-7; V gene: TRBV7-6; CDR3 protein: ASSARAAGVVGYEQY
CDR3 length: 11; J gene: TRBJ1-2; V gene: TRBV12-3/TRBV12-4; CDR3 protein: ASSPRTNYGYT
CDR3 length: 13; J gene: TRBJ2-1; V gene: TRBV28; CDR3 protein: ASSPHGAGGREQF
CDR3 length: 15; J gene: TRBJ2-3; V gene: TRBV11-2; CDR3 protein: ASSLDPTAYYTDTQY
CDR3 length: 15; J gene: TRBJ2-2; V gene: TRBV5-5; CDR3 protein: ASSFLPPERNTGELF
CDR3 length: 15; J gene: TRBJ1-1; V gene: TRBV7-6; CDR3 protein: ASSPTRDRVSANEAF
CDR3 length: 13; J gene: TRBJ2-7; V gene: TRBV11-1; CDR3 protein: ASSLVPDPLYEQY
CDR3 length: 9; J gene: TRBJ2-1; V gene: TRBV28; CDR3 protein: ASRGYNEQF
CDR3 length: 15; J gene: TRBJ1-6; V gene: TRBV3-1; CDR3 protein: ASSQGPSGHNNSPLH
CDR3 length: 13; J gene: TRBJ2-3; V gene: TRBV7-9; CDR3 protein: ASSIPEAGADTQY
CDR3 length: 13; J gene: TRBJ2-1; V gene: TRBV4-3; CDR3 protein: ASSRVALGNNEQF
CDR3 length: 12; J gene: TRBJ2-3; V gene: TRBV7-8; CDR3 protein: ASSLAWGTDTQY
CDR3 length: 10; J gene: TRBJ1-3; V gene: TRBV20-1; CDR3 protein: SASRGQNTIY
CDR3 length: 9; J gene: TRBJ2-1; V gene: TRBV5-4; CDR3 protein: ASSWRGEQF
CDR3 length: 13; J gene: TRBJ2-1; V gene: TRBV28; CDR3 protein: ASSSPGTGSDEQF
CDR3 length: 13; J gene: TRBJ2-4; V gene: TRBV28; CDR3 protein: ASSPPGLAKNIQY
CDR3 length: 13; J gene: TRBJ2-1; V gene: TRBV28; CDR3 protein: ASSLSGGSYNEQF
CDR3 length: 14; J gene: TRBJ2-5; V gene: TRBV12-3/TRBV12-4; CDR3 protein: ASSFQGWGGDETQY
CDR3 length: 11; J gene: TRBJ2-5; V gene: TRBV28; CDR3 protein: ASSLRREETQY
CDR3 length: 11; J gene: TRBJ2-5; V gene: TRBV18; CDR3 protein: ASSPPGLETQY
CDR3 length: 9; J gene: TRBJ1-3; V gene: TRBV29-1; CDR3 protein: SVEDLNTIY
CDR3 length: 12; J gene: TRBJ1-2; V gene: TRBV12-3/TRBV12-4; CDR3 protein: ASRQQGKDYGYT
CDR3 length: 12; J gene: TRBJ2-5; V gene: TRBV29-1; CDR3 protein: SELAGHRQETQY
CDR3 length: 13; J gene: TRBJ1-4; V gene: TRBV5-1; CDR3 protein: ASSLIGTANEKLF
CDR3 length: 15; J gene: TRBJ2-5; V gene: TRBV20-1; CDR3 protein: SARPRGDRGNSETQY
CDR3 length: 13; J gene: TRBJ2-3; V gene: TRBV15; CDR3 protein: ATSRQGRETDTQY
CDR3 length: 14; J gene: TRBJ2-3; V gene: TRBV5-5; CDR3 protein: ASSLGTGGNTDTQY
CDR3 length: 10; J gene: TRBJ2-3; V gene: TRBV29-1; CDR3 protein: SVVRGTDTQY
CDR3 length: 12; J gene: TRBJ1-1; V gene: TRBV28; CDR3 protein: ASSLRLRSTEAF
CDR3 length: 9; J gene: TRBJ1-2; V gene: TRBV6-2/TRBV6-3; CDR3 protein: ASSYGGGYT
CDR3 length: 11; J gene: TRBJ2-7; V gene: TRBV12-3/TRBV12-4; CDR3 protein: ASSLAPRGEQY
CDR3 length: 11; J gene: TRBJ2-7; V gene: TRBV20-1; CDR3 protein: SARSLDFYEQY
CDR3 length: 11; J gene: TRBJ2-1; V gene: TRBV13; CDR3 protein: ASSTSGYNEQF
CDR3 length: 13; J gene: TRBJ1-2; V gene: TRBV6-2/TRBV6-3; CDR3 protein: ASTDPGKLNYGYT
CDR3 length: 14; J gene: TRBJ2-5; V gene: TRBV15; CDR3 protein: ATSRRTGIAQETQY
CDR3 length: 13; J gene: TRBJ2-7; V gene: TRBV7-2; CDR3 protein: ASSPTGGATYEQY
CDR3 length: 11; J gene: TRBJ2-1; V gene: TRBV6-1; CDR3 protein: ASSLWRGNEQF
CDR3 length: 12; J gene: TRBJ2-4; V gene: TRBV20-1; CDR3 protein: SAWGAQGGYIQY
CDR3 length: 10; J gene: TRBJ2-1; V gene: TRBV6-6; CDR3 protein: ASRGAGDEQF
CDR3 length: 10; J gene: TRBJ1-1; V gene: TRBV7-9; CDR3 protein: ASSVGGTEAF
CDR3 length: 16; J gene: TRBJ2-5; V gene: TRBV11-2; CDR3 protein: ASSLLVLAGVQGETQY
CDR3 length: 13; J gene: TRBJ2-7; V gene: TRBV2; CDR3 protein: ASSAHTGASYEQY
CDR3 length: 11; J gene: TRBJ2-1; V gene: TRBV15; CDR3 protein: ATSIGVLNEQF
CDR3 length: 12; J gene: TRBJ2-7; V gene: TRBV20-1; CDR3 protein: SARGATGVYEQY
CDR3 length: 12; J gene: TRBJ2-2; V gene: TRBV6-1; CDR3 protein: ASRRLTNTGELF
CDR3 length: 11; J gene: TRBJ1-2; V gene: TRBV20-1; CDR3 protein: SARGTGVFGYT
CDR3 length: 12; J gene: TRBJ2-7; V gene: TRBV10-3; CDR3 protein: AIRGAGGRYEQY